One sample yielded the 2 T cell receptor beta chains listed below, sequenced in a study of T-cell reconstitution after alpha-beta-depleted transplantation in children. TCRbeta library preparation incorporated unique molecular identifiers. One entry per CDR3 protein results from TCRdb running MiXCR on the PCR reads. Of approximately 82,000 distinct CDR3 sequences in the sample, less than 20% are singletons; the top ten hold roughly 21%. The specimen was PBMCs, mostly from graft donor cells, collected 180 days after TCRalphabeta/CD19-depleted stem cell transplant. The receptors derive from a male patient between 2 and 10 years old who had a stem cell transplant for acute lymphoblastic leukemia, so the T cells may come from the graft donor.

With respect to this clonotype: The junction does not match germline at one end; this may be a read error. The J gene is TRBJ2-5, the V gene TRBV7-2, with TRBD1 identical over 8 bases. CDR1 and CDR2 (germline): SGHTA, FQGNSA. CDR3 size: 15 residues. The CDR3 here is CDSSLVRTGRETQYF. CDR3 bases: TGTGACAGCAGCTTAGTGCGGACAGGGAGGGAGACCCAGTACTTC.

This clonotype was picked up a small number of times. The rearrangement links TRBV5-1 to TRBJ2-3; 12 bases align to TRBD2. CDR3 length equals 16 residues. V lost 5 bases, J lost 4 bases, and 8 bases stayed unmatched. CDR1 SGHRS and CDR2 YFSETQ come from the germline V gene. CDR3 residues: CASSTLAGGNPDTQYF. CDR3 nucleotide sequence: TGCGCCAGCAGTACCCTAGCGGGGGGGAATCCAGATACGCAGTATTTT.